This TCR beta chain was obtained from a study of shared clonotypes between healthy human individuals. Within Nashville, Tennessee resided all donors, each a Caucasian adult. Comments on this clone: Its antigen is currently unknown.

Splitting of each subset's genomic DNA was done evenly across several immunoSEQ plates. Assay: immunoSEQ multiplex PCR; the TCRdb copy retains only in-frame clones and omits some. The table lists 450,000 to 600,000 clones, 79% of them singletons. Study results and limitations: There were few donors, and this limited the genetic and exposure-history diversity represented.

CDR3 length: 14 residues. J was trimmed by 3 bases and V by 4 bases; bases with no gene match: 4. Germline CDR1 and CDR2: GTSNPN and SVGIG (reference sequence). The chain recombines TRBV30 with TRBJ2-3; 10 positions agree with TRBD2. The sequence came from a woman in her 40s in good health. Some clones in this sample may be carry-over from other donors' samples. Sequencing was performed on PBMCs. CDR3 DNA sequence: TGTGCCTGGACCCGGACTAGCGGAACAGATACGCAGTATTTT. This codes for CAWTRTSGTDTQYF.